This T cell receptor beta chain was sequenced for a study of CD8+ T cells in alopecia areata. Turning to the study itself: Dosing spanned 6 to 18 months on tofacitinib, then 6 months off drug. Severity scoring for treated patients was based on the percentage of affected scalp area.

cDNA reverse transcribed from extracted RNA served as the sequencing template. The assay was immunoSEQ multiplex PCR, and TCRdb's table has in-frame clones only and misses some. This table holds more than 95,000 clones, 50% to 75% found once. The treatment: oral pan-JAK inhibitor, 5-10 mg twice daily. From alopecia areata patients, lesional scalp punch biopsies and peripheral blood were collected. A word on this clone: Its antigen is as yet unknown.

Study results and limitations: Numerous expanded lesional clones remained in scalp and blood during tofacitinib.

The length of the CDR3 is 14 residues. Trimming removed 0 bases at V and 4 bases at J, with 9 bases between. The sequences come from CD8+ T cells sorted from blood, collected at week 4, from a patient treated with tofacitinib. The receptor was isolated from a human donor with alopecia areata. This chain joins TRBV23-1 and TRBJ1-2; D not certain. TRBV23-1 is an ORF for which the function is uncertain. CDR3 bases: TGCGCCAGCAGTCAATCCCCGGGGAGCTATGGCTACACCTTC. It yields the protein CASSQSPGSYGYTF.